This is a list of T cell receptor beta chains from one sample in a study of vaccination effects on CD4 cells after COVID-19. No cognate antigen is known for these TCRs. Here immunoSEQ multiplex PCR was the method, and the copy in TCRdb shows in-frame clones only, minus some. There are roughly 17,000 clones in the sample; 74% occur only once, and roughly 15% lies in the top ten. The input for sequencing was CD4+ T cells from PBMCs cultured with SARS-CoV-2 spike peptides, taken before COVID-19 vaccination. These receptors originate from a human donor who had a prior SARS-CoV-2 infection. The CDR3 runs from the conserved cysteine through the conserved F or W. Fields, in order: D gene, V gene, clone size, J gene, CDR3 DNA, CDR3 protein. D genes are given only for firm matches. Expanded clones get a size class; other rows say once, few or many, or leave the size out.

d_call: TRBD1
v_call: TRBV6-2/TRBV6-3
clone_size: few
j_call: TRBJ2-3
cdr3_nt: TGTGCCAGCAGCAACCAGGGGGCGAGGGATACGCAGTATTTT
cdr3_aa: CASSNQGARDTQYF

d_call: TRBD1
v_call: TRBV7-3
clone_size: -
j_call: TRBJ2-7
cdr3_nt: TGTGCCAGCGCCAGGGGGCCGGGAGACGAGCAGTACTTC
cdr3_aa: CASARGPGDEQYF

d_call: -
v_call: TRBV5-4
clone_size: -
j_call: TRBJ1-4
cdr3_nt: TGTGCCAGCAGCTTCGGTCAGAATAATGAAAAACTGTTTTTT
cdr3_aa: CASSFGQNNEKLFF

d_call: -
v_call: TRBV10-2
clone_size: -
j_call: TRBJ2-1
cdr3_nt: TGCGCCAGCAAAATCAACAATGAGCAGTTCTTC
cdr3_aa: CASKINNEQFF

d_call: TRBD1
v_call: TRBV10-1
clone_size: -
j_call: TRBJ2-3
cdr3_nt: TGCGCCAGCAAGATACCCCGGGACAGGGTCACAGATACGCAGTATTTT
cdr3_aa: CASKIPRDRVTDTQYF

d_call: TRBD2
v_call: TRBV24-1
clone_size: -
j_call: TRBJ2-1
cdr3_nt: TGTGCCACCAGTGATTTCGCGGGAGCGGGGTACAATGAGCAGTTCTTC
cdr3_aa: CATSDFAGAGYNEQFF

d_call: TRBD2
v_call: TRBV14
clone_size: -
j_call: TRBJ2-1
cdr3_nt: TGTGCCAGCAGCCGACGCCTGCTAGCGGGGGGAGACAATGAGCAGTTCTTC
cdr3_aa: CASSRRLLAGGDNEQFF

d_call: -
v_call: TRBV6-2/TRBV6-3
clone_size: -
j_call: TRBJ2-5
cdr3_nt: TGTGCCAGCAGTCCCCACCGGGGGGCCAACCAAGAGACCCAGTACTTC
cdr3_aa: CASSPHRGANQETQYF

d_call: -
v_call: TRBV4-2
clone_size: once
j_call: TRBJ2-3
cdr3_nt: TGTGCCAGCAGCCGTGGGTCCGGGACTGGAAACACAGATACGCAGTATTTT
cdr3_aa: CASSRGSGTGNTDTQYF

d_call: TRBD1
v_call: TRBV6-4
clone_size: -
j_call: TRBJ2-1
cdr3_nt: TGTGCCAGCAGCAAGGGACAGGGAATGGTCCATGAGCAGTTCTTC
cdr3_aa: CASSKGQGMVHEQFF

d_call: -
v_call: TRBV10-3
clone_size: -
j_call: TRBJ2-3
cdr3_nt: TGTGCCATCAGTGACCCAAATTGGGGGGCTAGCCTGAACACAGATACGCAGTATTTT
cdr3_aa: CAISDPNWGASLNTDTQYF

d_call: -
v_call: TRBV27
clone_size: -
j_call: TRBJ2-3
cdr3_nt: TGTGCCAGCAGTTTTAGGGGTTACACAGATACGCAGTATTTT
cdr3_aa: CASSFRGYTDTQYF

d_call: -
v_call: TRBV19
clone_size: once
j_call: TRBJ1-5
cdr3_nt: TGTGCCAGTAGTATTCAGGGTGAGGAGCCCCAGCATTTT
cdr3_aa: CASSIQGEEPQHF

d_call: -
v_call: TRBV11-2
clone_size: -
j_call: TRBJ2-5
cdr3_nt: TGTGCCAGCAGCTTAGAATCAGGGGCTGGGGGGCAAGAGACCCAGTACTTC
cdr3_aa: CASSLESGAGGQETQYF

d_call: -
v_call: TRBV15
clone_size: -
j_call: TRBJ1-3
cdr3_nt: TGTGCCACCAGCAGAGATCAAAACACACAGCTCTCTGGAAACACCATATATTTT
cdr3_aa: CATSRDQNTQLSGNTIYF

d_call: -
v_call: TRBV18
clone_size: -
j_call: TRBJ2-7
cdr3_nt: TGTGCCAGCTCACCCCGGCCCAGTCCCTACGAGCAGTACTTC
cdr3_aa: CASSPRPSPYEQYF

d_call: -
v_call: TRBV4-1
clone_size: few
j_call: TRBJ2-1
cdr3_nt: TGCGCCAGCGCTCCGGGACATTTGAACAATGAGCAGTTCTTC
cdr3_aa: CASAPGHLNNEQFF

d_call: TRBD2
v_call: TRBV14
clone_size: -
j_call: TRBJ2-1
cdr3_nt: TGTGCCAGCAGCCGCCGCGGGGGGCCAAACAATGAGCAGTTCTTC
cdr3_aa: CASSRRGGPNNEQFF

d_call: TRBD1
v_call: TRBV2
clone_size: -
j_call: TRBJ2-3
cdr3_nt: TGTGCCAGCATTCCTCGGGACAGAAACACAGATACGCAGTATTTT
cdr3_aa: CASIPRDRNTDTQYF

d_call: -
v_call: TRBV5-1
clone_size: -
j_call: TRBJ2-1
cdr3_nt: TGCGCCAGCAGCTTCGTGACTGACAACTACAATGAGCAGTTCTTC
cdr3_aa: CASSFVTDNYNEQFF

d_call: -
v_call: TRBV7-8
clone_size: -
j_call: TRBJ1-3
cdr3_nt: TGTGCCAGCAGCCTCGACGGACAGTCTACTTCTCGAAACACCATATATTTT
cdr3_aa: CASSLDGQSTSRNTIYF

d_call: -
v_call: TRBV10-3
clone_size: -
j_call: TRBJ1-5
cdr3_nt: TGTGCCATCAGTGAGTCGAATAACAGAGGGTTTGAAGGGCCCCAGCATTTT
cdr3_aa: CAISESNNRGFEGPQHF

d_call: TRBD2
v_call: TRBV7-3
clone_size: -
j_call: TRBJ2-5
cdr3_nt: TGTGCCAGCAGCTCGGGGGGGAGAGAGACCCAGTACTTC
cdr3_aa: CASSSGGRETQYF

d_call: -
v_call: TRBV30
clone_size: -
j_call: TRBJ2-7
cdr3_nt: TGTGCCTGGTCCAAGCGCTTTTACGAGCAGTACTTC
cdr3_aa: CAWSKRFYEQYF

d_call: TRBD1
v_call: TRBV27
clone_size: -
j_call: TRBJ1-1
cdr3_nt: TGTGCCAGCAGTTTACGGACAGGGAACATGAACACTGAAGCTTTCTTT
cdr3_aa: CASSLRTGNMNTEAFF

d_call: TRBD1
v_call: TRBV5-1
clone_size: -
j_call: TRBJ1-1
cdr3_nt: TGCGCCAGCAGCATCGGACAGGGTAGCGACACTGAAGCTTTCTTT
cdr3_aa: CASSIGQGSDTEAFF

d_call: -
v_call: TRBV5-1
clone_size: -
j_call: TRBJ2-7
cdr3_nt: TGCGCCAGCAGCGTTGACAGCGGCGACGAGCAGTACTTC
cdr3_aa: CASSVDSGDEQYF

d_call: TRBD1
v_call: TRBV6-5
clone_size: -
j_call: TRBJ1-2
cdr3_nt: TGTGCCAGCAGTTACGTTAGGACAGGGGGTAACTATGGCTACACCTTC
cdr3_aa: CASSYVRTGGNYGYTF

d_call: -
v_call: TRBV12-3/TRBV12-4
clone_size: -
j_call: TRBJ2-2
cdr3_nt: TGTGCCAGCAGTTTAACGGTCACCGGGGAGCTGTTTTTT
cdr3_aa: CASSLTVTGELFF

d_call: TRBD2
v_call: TRBV3-1/TRBV3-2
clone_size: -
j_call: TRBJ2-5
cdr3_nt: TGTGCCAGCAGCTTCACTAGCGGGGAGACCCAGTACTTC
cdr3_aa: CASSFTSGETQYF

d_call: -
v_call: TRBV3-1/TRBV3-2
clone_size: -
j_call: TRBJ2-1
cdr3_nt: TGTGCCAGCAGCCAAGAAATCGGGCTCCTATACAATGAGCAGTTCTTC
cdr3_aa: CASSQEIGLLYNEQFF

d_call: -
v_call: TRBV5-4
clone_size: -
j_call: TRBJ2-3
cdr3_nt: TGTGCCAGCAGCTTGGAAGGGACAGATACGCAGTATTTT
cdr3_aa: CASSLEGTDTQYF

d_call: -
v_call: TRBV28
clone_size: -
j_call: TRBJ2-5
cdr3_nt: TGTGCCAGCAGTTTATTGAACGGCCAAGAGACCCAGTACTTC
cdr3_aa: CASSLLNGQETQYF

d_call: -
v_call: TRBV7-2
clone_size: few
j_call: TRBJ2-3
cdr3_nt: TGTGCCAGCAGCCGCGTTCTGTCGGAAAGAGCGCAGTATTTT
cdr3_aa: CASSRVLSERAQYF

d_call: -
v_call: TRBV4-1
clone_size: few
j_call: TRBJ1-6
cdr3_nt: TGCGCCAGCAGCACACAGGACTTCGGGGATTCACCCCTCCACTTT
cdr3_aa: CASSTQDFGDSPLHF

d_call: -
v_call: TRBV27
clone_size: -
j_call: TRBJ1-4
cdr3_nt: TGTGCCAGCAGTTTATCTGGGGTCAATGAAAAACTGTTTTTT
cdr3_aa: CASSLSGVNEKLFF

d_call: -
v_call: TRBV2
clone_size: few
j_call: TRBJ2-1
cdr3_nt: TGTGCCAGCAGTGGGTTTGGCTCCAGTAATGAGCAGTTCTTC
cdr3_aa: CASSGFGSSNEQFF

d_call: TRBD2
v_call: TRBV7-2
clone_size: -
j_call: TRBJ2-7
cdr3_nt: TGTGCCAGCAGCTTCGGGACTAGCACCTACGAGCAGTACTTC
cdr3_aa: CASSFGTSTYEQYF

d_call: -
v_call: TRBV19
clone_size: -
j_call: TRBJ1-5
cdr3_nt: TGTGCCAGTAGTCCACAGGGCCCGCCCCAGCATTTT
cdr3_aa: CASSPQGPPQHF

d_call: TRBD2
v_call: TRBV13
clone_size: -
j_call: TRBJ2-3
cdr3_nt: TGTGCCAGCAGCTTAAGGGCTGGCGGGGGGAGCACAGATACGCAGTATTTT
cdr3_aa: CASSLRAGGGSTDTQYF

d_call: -
v_call: TRBV7-9
clone_size: -
j_call: TRBJ1-1
cdr3_nt: TGTGCCAGCAGCTTAGTACAGAACACTGAAGCTTTCTTT
cdr3_aa: CASSLVQNTEAFF

d_call: -
v_call: TRBV30
clone_size: -
j_call: TRBJ2-7
cdr3_nt: TGTGCCTGGATGTTGGCGGGGAGCTCCTACGAGCAGTACTTC
cdr3_aa: CAWMLAGSSYEQYF

d_call: -
v_call: TRBV5-8
clone_size: -
j_call: TRBJ2-3
cdr3_nt: TGTGCCAGCAGAAATACAGGGTACGGGTCAGATACGCAGTATTTT
cdr3_aa: CASRNTGYGSDTQYF